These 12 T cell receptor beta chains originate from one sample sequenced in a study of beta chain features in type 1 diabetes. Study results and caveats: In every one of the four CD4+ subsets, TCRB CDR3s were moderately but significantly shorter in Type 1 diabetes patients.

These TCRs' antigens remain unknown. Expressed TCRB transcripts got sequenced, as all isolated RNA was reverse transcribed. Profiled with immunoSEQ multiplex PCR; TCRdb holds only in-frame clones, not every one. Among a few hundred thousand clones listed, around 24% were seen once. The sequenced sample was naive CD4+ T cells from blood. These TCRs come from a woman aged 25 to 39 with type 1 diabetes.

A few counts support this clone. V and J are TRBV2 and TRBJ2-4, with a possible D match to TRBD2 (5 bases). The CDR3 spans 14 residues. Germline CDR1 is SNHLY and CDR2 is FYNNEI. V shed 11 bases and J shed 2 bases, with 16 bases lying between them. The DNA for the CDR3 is TGTGCCGCCAGCCTACGGGGAACCAAAAACATTCAGTACTTC. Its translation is CAASLRGTKNIQYF.

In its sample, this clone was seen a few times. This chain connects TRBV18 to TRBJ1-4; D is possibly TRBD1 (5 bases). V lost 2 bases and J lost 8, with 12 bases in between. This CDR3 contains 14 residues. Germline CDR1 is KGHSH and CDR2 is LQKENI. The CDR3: CASSPWDSREKLFF. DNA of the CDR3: TGTGCCAGCTCACCATGGGACTCGCGGGAAAAACTGTTTTTT.

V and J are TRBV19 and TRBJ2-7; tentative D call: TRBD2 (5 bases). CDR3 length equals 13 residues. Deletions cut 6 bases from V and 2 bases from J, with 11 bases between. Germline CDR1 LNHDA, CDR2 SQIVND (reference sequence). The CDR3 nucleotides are TGTGCCAGTAGCCAAGGACTGCCCTACGAGCAGTACTTC. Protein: CASSQGLPYEQYF. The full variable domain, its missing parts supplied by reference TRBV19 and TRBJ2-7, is DGGITQSPKYLFRKEGQNVTLSCEQNLNHDAMYWYRQDPGQGLRLIYYSQIVNDFQKGDIAEGYSVSREKKESFPLTVTSAQKNPTAFYLCASSQGLPYEQYFGPGTRLTVT.

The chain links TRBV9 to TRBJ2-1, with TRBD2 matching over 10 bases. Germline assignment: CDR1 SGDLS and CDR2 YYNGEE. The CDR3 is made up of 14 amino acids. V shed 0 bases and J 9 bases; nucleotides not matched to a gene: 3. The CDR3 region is CASSVVSSGSEQFF. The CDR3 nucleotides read TGTGCCAGCAGCGTAGTTTCTAGCGGGAGTGAGCAGTTCTTC.

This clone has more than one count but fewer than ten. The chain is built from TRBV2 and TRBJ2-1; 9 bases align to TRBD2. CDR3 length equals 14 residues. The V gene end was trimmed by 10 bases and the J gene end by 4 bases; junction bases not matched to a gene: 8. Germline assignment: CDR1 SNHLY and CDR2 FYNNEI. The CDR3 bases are TGTGCCACTCATTCGGGACTAGCTTACAATGAGCAGTTCTTC. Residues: CATHSGLAYNEQFF.

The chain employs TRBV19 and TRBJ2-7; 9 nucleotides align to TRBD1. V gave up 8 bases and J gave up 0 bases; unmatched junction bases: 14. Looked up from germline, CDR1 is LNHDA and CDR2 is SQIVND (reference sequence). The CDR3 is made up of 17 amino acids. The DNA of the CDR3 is TGTGCCAGTGGAGGTTATGCGCGGGACAGGGACTCCTACGAGCAGTACTTC. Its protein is CASGGYARDRDSYEQYF.

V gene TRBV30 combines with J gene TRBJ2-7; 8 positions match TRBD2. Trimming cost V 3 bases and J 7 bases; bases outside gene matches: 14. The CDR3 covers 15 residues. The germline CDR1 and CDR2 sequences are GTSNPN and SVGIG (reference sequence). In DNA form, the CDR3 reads TGTGCCTGGAGAACCGGGACTAGGGCTTCAGGAGAGCAGTACTTC. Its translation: CAWRTGTRASGEQYF.

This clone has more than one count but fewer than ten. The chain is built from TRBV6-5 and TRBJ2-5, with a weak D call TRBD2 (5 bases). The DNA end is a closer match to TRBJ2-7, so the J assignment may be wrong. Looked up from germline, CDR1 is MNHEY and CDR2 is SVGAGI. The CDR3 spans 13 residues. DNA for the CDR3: TGTGCCAGCAGTCAGACTATCTCCTACGAGCAGTACTTC. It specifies CASSQTISYEQYF.

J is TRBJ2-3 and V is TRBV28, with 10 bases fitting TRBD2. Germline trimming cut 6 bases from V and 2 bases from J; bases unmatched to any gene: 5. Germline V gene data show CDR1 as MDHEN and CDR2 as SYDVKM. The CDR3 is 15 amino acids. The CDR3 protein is CASRPSGSNTDTQYF. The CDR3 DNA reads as TGTGCCAGCAGGCCTAGCGGGAGCAACACAGATACGCAGTATTTT.

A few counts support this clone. The CDR3 is CASSPVDRGYGYTF. The CDR3, as DNA: TGTGCCAGCTCCCCGGTCGACAGGGGATATGGCTACACCTTC. V usage is TRBV18 and J usage is TRBJ1-2; 8 nucleotides match TRBD1. This CDR3 comprises 14 residues. The V and J ends lost 6 bases and 5 bases, in that order; junction bases with no gene match: 8. CDR1 KGHSH and CDR2 LQKENI come from the germline V gene.

The CDR3, as DNA: TGTGCCAGCAGCTCGACAGTTAGCAATCAGCCCCAGCATTTT. Its protein product is CASSSTVSNQPQHF. This chain connects TRBV7-8 to TRBJ1-5, with D possibly TRBD1 on 5 matching bases. Trimming stripped 4 bases from V and 0 bases from J, with 7 bases between. CDR1 and CDR2 (germline): SGHVS, FQNEAQ. This CDR3 comprises 14 residues. Looking up the rest from reference TRBV7-8 and TRBJ1-5 gives the full variable domain: GAGVSQSPRYKVAKRGQDVALRCDPISGHVSLFWYQQALGQGPEFLTYFQNEAQLDKSGLPSDRFFAERPEGSVSTLKIQRTQQEDSAVYLCASSSTVSNQPQHFGDGTRLSIL.

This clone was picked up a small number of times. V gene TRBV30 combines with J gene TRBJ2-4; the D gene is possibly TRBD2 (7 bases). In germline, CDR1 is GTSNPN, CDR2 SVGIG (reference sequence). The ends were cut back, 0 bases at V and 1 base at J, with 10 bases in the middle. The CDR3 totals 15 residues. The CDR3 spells CAWSVRGAAKNIQYF. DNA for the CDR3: TGTGCCTGGAGTGTACGGGGGGCTGCCAAAAACATTCAGTACTTC.